Listed here are 31 T cell receptor beta chains from one sample, sequenced in a study of blood T cell repertoires in COVID-19. The repertoire was sequenced with immunoSEQ multiplex PCR; TCRdb's copy has only in-frame clones and lacks some. This repertoire shows 130,000 to 150,000 clones, about 87% found once; its top ten account for less than 45%. Sequencing used peripheral blood. Every receptor here comes from a man aged 45-65 years who had recovered from COVID-19.

The V call is TRBV18, the J call TRBJ1-1; weak D call: TRBD1 (5 bases). CDR1 KGHSH and CDR2 LQKENI come from the germline V gene. V was trimmed by 9 bases and J by 8 bases, leaving 19 bases between them. There are 13 residues in the CDR3. CDR3 sequence (DNA): TGTGCCAGTTACATGGGGCGGGATGAGGAAGCTTTCTTT. This codes for CASYMGRDEEAFF.

The rearrangement uses TRBV7-2 and TRBJ1-1, with D uncertain. Trimming removed 3 bases at V and 4 bases at J, with 9 bases between. The length of the CDR3 is 13 residues. Per germline, CDR1 SGHTA and CDR2 FQGNSA. The DNA of the CDR3 is TGTGCCAGCAGCTTTCCCCGGAGCACTGAAGCTTTCTTT. Its protein product is CASSFPRSTEAFF.

V is TRBV5-1 and J is TRBJ1-2; D not resolved. The CDR3 contains 15 residues. Germline V gene data show CDR1 as SGHRS and CDR2 as YFSETQ. Trimming cost V 3 bases and J 4 bases, with 16 bases left between them. CDR3 region: CASSSPSNFGYGYTF. In nucleotides, the CDR3 is TGCGCCAGCAGCTCACCTAGTAATTTCGGCTATGGCTACACCTTC.

This sequence joins TRBV4-1 and TRBJ1-2; 7 nucleotides align to TRBD1. The CDR3 contains 17 residues. The germline gives CDR1 MGHRA, CDR2 YSYEKL. V lost 4 bases to trimming and J lost 6 bases; unmatched junction nucleotides: 17. The CDR3 spells CASSRSPRGSQGDGYTF. CDR3 nucleotide sequence: TGCGCCAGCAGCCGGAGCCCCCGGGGCAGCCAGGGGGATGGCTACACCTTC.

This rearrangement joins TRBV19 to TRBJ2-7, with D possibly TRBD2 on 5 matching bases. The CDR3 consists of 14 residues. Trimming took off 5 bases at V and 2 bases at J, with 13 bases between the two ends. The germline CDR1 and CDR2 sequences are LNHDA and SQIVND (reference sequence). The CDR3 region has the DNA TGTGCCAGTAGTTTTACTGGACTGACCTACGAGCAGTACTTC. Its translation: CASSFTGLTYEQYF.

The genes are TRBV7-2 and TRBJ2-7; the D gene is possibly TRBD1 (6 bases). Germline-derived CDR1 and CDR2 are SGHTA and FQGNSA. V was trimmed by 4 bases and J by 6 bases, leaving 16 bases between them. There are 14 residues in the CDR3. The CDR3 is CASSWAGEKTEQYF. The CDR3 nucleotides read TGTGCCAGCAGCTGGGCAGGGGAAAAAACCGAGCAGTACTTC.

This chain connects TRBV18 to TRBJ2-2; 9 positions match TRBD2. This CDR3 region has 17 residues. Unmatched junction bases numbered 5, after V lost 3 bases and J lost 0 bases. CDR1 is KGHSH and CDR2 is LQKENI in the germline V gene. For the CDR3, the DNA is TGTGCCAGCTCACCGTCGGCGGGGGGGCCGAACACCGGGGAGCTGTTTTTT. Its translation: CASSPSAGGPNTGELFF.

The CDR3 DNA is TGTGCCAGCAGCCAAGACAGAGGCACTTTCTACGAGCAGTACTTC. As protein: CASSQDRGTFYEQYF. This chain uses TRBV3-1 (or the pseudogene TRBV3-2) with TRBJ2-7, with D unresolved. The germline CDR1 and CDR2 sequences are LGHDT and YNNKEL (reference sequence). The CDR3 has 15 residues. Trimming cost V 0 bases and J 3 bases, with 12 bases left between them.

This sequence joins TRBV18 and TRBJ2-5; 11 nucleotides line up with TRBD1. CDR1 is KGHSH and CDR2 is LQKENI in the germline V gene. After removal of 4 bases from V and 7 bases from J, the junction contained 14 bases not matched to a gene. CDR3 length equals 17 residues. The CDR3, as DNA: TGTGCCAGCTCACTCGATACCGGGACAGGGGGTCTCAGGACCCAGTACTTC. Amino acid sequence: CASSLDTGTGGLRTQYF. Full variable domain (missing parts from reference TRBV18 and TRBJ2-5): NAGVMQNPRHLVRRRGQEARLRCSPMKGHSHVYWYRQLPEEGLKFMVYLQKENIIDESGMPKERFSAEFPKEGPSILRIQQVVRGDSAAYFCASSLDTGTGGLRTQYFGPGTRLLVL.

The rearrangement joins TRBV19 to TRBJ2-3, with 8 nucleotides matching TRBD1. CDR3 length: 14 amino acids. With V trimmed by 6 bases and J by 2 bases, 4 bases remained unmatched. Germline V CDR1 and CDR2: LNHDA, SQIVND (reference sequence). The DNA of the CDR3 is TGTGCCAGTAGACCGGGACAGGCCACAGATACGCAGTATTTT. Encoded protein: CASRPGQATDTQYF.

The V call is TRBV5-4, the J call TRBJ2-2; TRBD2 is a possible D gene (6 bases). CDR1 is SGHNT, CDR2 YYREEE, per germline (reference sequence). The ends were cut back, 1 base at V and 6 bases at J, with 10 bases in the middle. The CDR3 runs to 14 residues. Written as DNA, the CDR3 is TGTGCCAGCAGCTTGACTAGCCAGCCCGGGGAGCTGTTTTTT. This codes for CASSLTSQPGELFF.

The chain couples TRBV7-2 to TRBJ2-1; 14 nucleotides agree with TRBD2. V was pared by 4 bases and J by 2 bases, with 1 base of the junction left unmatched. Germline CDR1 SGHTA, CDR2 FQGNSA. The CDR3 is 16 residues long. The chain's CDR3 is CASSSTSGGAYNEQFF. The DNA for the CDR3 is TGTGCCAGCAGCTCGACTAGCGGGGGGGCCTACAATGAGCAGTTCTTC.

The chain's CDR3 is CASSPPKVRGTGELFF. CDR3 DNA: TGTGCCAGCTCACCACCAAAGGTCCGGGGGACCGGGGAGCTGTTTTTT. The chain carries TRBV18 and TRBJ2-2, with D perhaps matching TRBD2 (6 bases). This CDR3 is 16 amino acids long. Germline V lookup: CDR1 KGHSH, CDR2 LQKENI. V was clipped by 0 bases and J by 5 bases, with 13 bases between them.

The V call is TRBV5-1, the J call TRBJ2-7; 8 bases match TRBD2. Germline loops: CDR1 SGHRS, CDR2 YFSETQ. J gave up 4 bases and V 1 base, and 7 bases lay outside the gene matches. This CDR3 has 15 residues. The CDR3 bases are TGCGCCAGCAGCTTGAAGCAGCGGGGGTCGTACGAGCAGTACTTC. It encodes CASSLKQRGSYEQYF.

The chain links TRBV2 to TRBJ1-2, with D perhaps TRBD1 (6 bases). The V gene's germline CDR1 is SNHLY and CDR2 FYNNEI. Trimming removed 1 base at V and 8 bases at J, with 14 bases between. The CDR3 contains 14 residues. Here the CDR3 DNA reads TGTGCCAGCAGTGAAGGAGGGCAGGGGAGCGGCTACACCTTC. Its translation: CASSEGGQGSGYTF.

This clone has a single count. The chain employs TRBV5-4 and TRBJ2-7, with 9 bases identical to TRBD1. Germline V lookup: CDR1 SGHNT, CDR2 YYREEE (reference sequence). V was clipped by 4 bases and J by 4 bases; unmatched bases: 6. The CDR3 loop spans 14 amino acids. CDR3 nucleotide sequence: TGTGCCAGCAGCATGGGACAGGGCGGGTACGAGCAGTACTTC. This sequence encodes CASSMGQGGYEQYF.

V and J are TRBV4-1 and TRBJ2-3; D ambiguous. Germline V lookup: CDR1 MGHRA, CDR2 YSYEKL. The germline V and J ends were trimmed by 0 bases and 4 bases, with 8 bases remaining between them. This CDR3 spans 14 amino acids. The CDR3 bases are TGCGCCAGCAGCCAAGATGCAGGCTCAGATACGCAGTATTTT. Encoded protein: CASSQDAGSDTQYF.

The rearrangement joins TRBV25-1 to TRBJ2-3; 9 bases are a match to TRBD2. The V segment lost 3 bases and the J segment 3 bases; nucleotides outside the gene matches: 10. This CDR3 has 17 amino acids. CDR1 is MGHDK, CDR2 SYGVNS, per germline. DNA for the CDR3: TGTGCCAGCAGTGATACCGCGGGGGGGCCGAGAACAGATACGCAGTATTTT. This translates into CASSDTAGGPRTDTQYF.

This clone appeared once. V and J are TRBV30 and TRBJ2-7, with 8 bases fitting TRBD1. Germline CDR1 reads GTSNPN; CDR2 reads SVGIG (reference sequence). The trim removed 3 bases at V and 13 bases at J, leaving 8 bases unmatched. This CDR3 has 11 amino acids. The CDR3 sequence is CAWRVTGGSYF. In DNA form, the CDR3 reads TGTGCCTGGAGGGTCACAGGGGGAAGTTACTTC.

The chain carries TRBV5-5 and TRBJ2-7; 10 bases are shared with TRBD1. CDR1 is SGHKS, CDR2 YYEKEE, per germline (reference sequence). The junction had 1 base not matched to a gene; V was cut back by 1 base and J by 9 bases. This CDR3 spans 12 amino acids. In DNA, the CDR3 is TGTGCCAGCAGCTTGCGGACAGGGGGGCAGTACTTC. It codes for CASSLRTGGQYF.

The J gene is TRBJ2-2, the V gene TRBV5-1, with D unresolved. V was pared by 0 bases and J by 0 bases, with 9 bases between. Germline CDR1 reads SGHRS; CDR2 reads YFSETQ. The CDR3 is 16 residues long. CDR3: CASSLEAGSNTGELFF. In DNA, the CDR3 is TGCGCCAGCAGCTTGGAAGCAGGTTCGAACACCGGGGAGCTGTTTTTT.

The J gene is TRBJ2-2, the V gene TRBV6-6; tentatively, D is TRBD1 (5 bases). Germline CDR1 is MNHNY and CDR2 is SVGAGI (reference sequence). Trimming stripped 7 bases from V and 0 bases from J, with 12 bases between. The CDR3 is made up of 15 amino acids. As DNA, the CDR3 is TGTGCCAGCACAACAGGAAAAACGAACACCGGGGAGCTGTTTTTT. Amino acid sequence: CASTTGKTNTGELFF.

The J gene is TRBJ1-2, the V gene TRBV19, with 10 bases aligning to TRBD1. V was pared by 3 bases and J by 5 bases, with 3 bases of the junction left unmatched. The germline gives CDR1 LNHDA, CDR2 SQIVND (reference sequence). This CDR3 has 14 residues. The CDR3: CASSIDRGRYGYTF. In DNA form, the CDR3 reads TGTGCCAGTAGTATTGACAGGGGGCGTTATGGCTACACCTTC.

J is TRBJ2-1 and V is TRBV13; D call uncertain. The CDR3 consists of 15 residues. Trimming stripped 5 bases from V and 3 bases from J, with 14 bases between. Germline-derived CDR1 and CDR2 are PRHDT and FYEKMQ (reference sequence). Written as DNA, the CDR3 is TGTGCCAGCAGCCGGATGGGCCATCTCTACAATGAGCAGTTCTTC. Translated, it gives CASSRMGHLYNEQFF.

The rearrangement uses TRBV19 and TRBJ2-7, with a tentative D call TRBD2 (5 bases). CDR1 and CDR2 (germline): LNHDA, SQIVND (reference sequence). V was clipped by 0 bases and J by 5 bases, with 14 bases between them. The CDR3 is 15 residues long. CDR3 loop: CASSIEGRGLDEQYF. For the CDR3, the DNA is TGTGCCAGTAGTATAGAGGGTCGGGGTCTCGACGAGCAGTACTTC.

This clone was detected only a few times. The genes are TRBV5-4 and TRBJ1-2; TRBD1 matches at 10 bases. Trimming cost V 0 bases and J 8 bases; bases outside gene matches: 7. CDR3 size: 15 residues. CDR1 and CDR2 from the germline V gene are SGHNT and YYREEE (reference sequence). This CDR3 is CASSLETGQGFGYTF. CDR3 DNA sequence: TGTGCCAGCAGCTTGGAAACGGGACAGGGGTTCGGCTACACCTTC.

This clone appeared once. The rearrangement joins TRBV5-8 to TRBJ1-1; TRBD1 might be the D (6 bases). The CDR3 has 15 amino acids. The V and J ends lost 1 base and 1 base respectively, with 11 bases between them. From germline, CDR1 is SGHTS and CDR2 YDEGEE. The CDR3 DNA is TGTGCCAGCAGCTTGCATCGGGGGGCGAACACTGAAGCTTTCTTT. It is translated as CASSLHRGANTEAFF.

J is TRBJ1-1 and V is TRBV11-3, with a possible D match to TRBD1 (5 bases). The CDR3 has 15 residues. Looked up from germline, CDR1 is SGHNT and CDR2 is YENEEA. The V gene lost 10 bases and the J gene lost 0 bases, with 18 bases spanning the gap. The CDR3 DNA reads TGTGCCACCACCAGGTCCGGGGGAGTGAACACTGAAGCTTTCTTT. This encodes CATTRSGGVNTEAFF.

The chain employs TRBV2 and TRBJ1-5, with D unresolved. The CDR3 is 17 residues long. Germline values: CDR1 SNHLY, CDR2 FYNNEI. The V end lost 7 bases, the J end lost 2 bases, and 21 bases lay between the germline ends. The CDR3 DNA sequence: TGTGCCAGCACTGGTGAACGACTTTATAGCGGCAATCAGCCCCAGCATTTT. Translation: CASTGERLYSGNQPQHF.

The V gene is TRBV6-1, the J gene TRBJ1-5, with unresolved D. CDR1 and CDR2 (germline): MNHNS, SASEGT. The CDR3 consists of 16 residues. Trimming took 0 bases from V and 2 from J, leaving 11 bases between them. CDR3 amino acids: CASSEAPMGGNQPQHF. The CDR3 nucleotides read TGTGCCAGCAGTGAAGCGCCGATGGGAGGCAATCAGCCCCAGCATTTT.

J is TRBJ1-4 and V is TRBV6-5; 9 bases align to TRBD1. This CDR3 region has 14 residues. Per the germline V gene, CDR1 is MNHEY and CDR2 is SVGAGI. The J segment lost 8 bases and the V segment lost 6 bases, leaving 7 bases of the junction unmatched. The CDR3 coding sequence is TGTGCCAGCAGAAAATTGACAGGGGGGGAAAAACTGTTTTTT. As protein: CASRKLTGGEKLFF.